Listed below are T cell receptor beta chains from one sample, sequenced in a study of blood T cell repertoires in COVID-19. Sequencing used immunoSEQ multiplex PCR; TCRdb keeps in-frame clones, though not all of them. The repertoire holds over 70,000 clones, with more than 75% as singletons. The sequenced sample was peripheral blood. These receptors all stem from a man aged 55 to 70 with acute or convalescent COVID-19. The conserved cysteine and the conserved F or W are not part of the CDR3 here.

v_gene: TRBV9
CDR3aa: ASSVTLLAGGYNEQF

v_gene: TRBV5-5
CDR3aa: ASSLRYGTVYSNQPQH

v_gene: TRBV7-3
CDR3aa: ASSLTRVNEQF

v_gene: TRBV14
CDR3aa: ASSSVGSRVVGNQPQH

v_gene: TRBV5-4
CDR3aa: ASSLVGQKDTEAF

v_gene: TRBV9
CDR3aa: ASSVELAGATGELF

v_gene: TRBV7-2
CDR3aa: ASSLVGAGANVLT

v_gene: TRBV18
CDR3aa: ASSLYQMEGRVAEAF

v_gene: TRBV19
CDR3aa: ASSASSIGTEAF

v_gene: TRBV3-1/TRBV3-2
CDR3aa: ASSPQGARADAEAF

v_gene: TRBV28
CDR3aa: ASSRTGTH

v_gene: TRBV12-5
CDR3aa: ASGWSLREQY

v_gene: TRBV28
CDR3aa: ASSRGGSGANVLT

v_gene: TRBV5-1
CDR3aa: ASTRGTSGQETQY

v_gene: TRBV30
CDR3aa: AWSFRGTSNQPQH

v_gene: TRBV14
CDR3aa: ASSQDFQYGYT

v_gene: TRBV5-1
CDR3aa: ASRGTQNTEAF

v_gene: TRBV6-2/TRBV6-3
CDR3aa: ASSRGQGAQLAEQY

v_gene: TRBV15
CDR3aa: ATSSQGDTEAF

v_gene: TRBV19
CDR3aa: ASNPGTVFGETQY

v_gene: TRBV9
CDR3aa: ASSPRAYEQY

v_gene: TRBV2
CDR3aa: ASSEARQPTYGYT

v_gene: TRBV28
CDR3aa: ASQMGEKLF

v_gene: TRBV5-1
CDR3aa: ASKGGGSGSFTEQF

v_gene: TRBV28
CDR3aa: ASSFLSGQYSNQPQH

v_gene: TRBV7-9
CDR3aa: ASSLGREGLVDTQY

v_gene: TRBV6-2/TRBV6-3
CDR3aa: ASSYRAGEIYEQF

v_gene: TRBV21-1
CDR3aa: ASSPGQGRDYNTGELF

v_gene: TRBV27
CDR3aa: ASSAKGFTEAF

v_gene: TRBV5-1
CDR3aa: ASSGMAGSYEQY

v_gene: TRBV6-2/TRBV6-3
CDR3aa: ASSAGPRNTEAF

v_gene: TRBV10-3
CDR3aa: AIRDISGNTIY

v_gene: TRBV5-1
CDR3aa: ASSSSSGGTSYNEQF

v_gene: TRBV3-1/TRBV3-2
CDR3aa: ASSQPWTSGGWETQY

v_gene: TRBV4-1
CDR3aa: ASSQVSSETQY

v_gene: TRBV25-1
CDR3aa: ASSQAGPDTQY

v_gene: TRBV29-1
CDR3aa: SAKRQGDEKLF

v_gene: TRBV6-1
CDR3aa: ASSEQQRGASETQY

v_gene: TRBV10-3
CDR3aa: AITIQGTLAKNIQY

v_gene: TRBV30
CDR3aa: AWRGDSMGQRLITEAF

v_gene: TRBV9
CDR3aa: ASSAGGNEQF

v_gene: TRBV27
CDR3aa: ASSLFRGLAEAF

v_gene: TRBV28
CDR3aa: ASSPGLLGQANYGYT

v_gene: TRBV6-1
CDR3aa: ASSDPGTGFPGELF

v_gene: TRBV28
CDR3aa: ASTLTGRLNQPQH

v_gene: TRBV18
CDR3aa: ASSLSGQNTEAF

v_gene: TRBV3-1/TRBV3-2
CDR3aa: ASSFNQGNEAF

v_gene: TRBV6-6
CDR3aa: ASSRQRDQPQH

v_gene: TRBV5-6
CDR3aa: ASRGQGPIYGYT

v_gene: TRBV19
CDR3aa: ASMSGNNSPLH

v_gene: TRBV6-1
CDR3aa: ASSRDTFYGYT